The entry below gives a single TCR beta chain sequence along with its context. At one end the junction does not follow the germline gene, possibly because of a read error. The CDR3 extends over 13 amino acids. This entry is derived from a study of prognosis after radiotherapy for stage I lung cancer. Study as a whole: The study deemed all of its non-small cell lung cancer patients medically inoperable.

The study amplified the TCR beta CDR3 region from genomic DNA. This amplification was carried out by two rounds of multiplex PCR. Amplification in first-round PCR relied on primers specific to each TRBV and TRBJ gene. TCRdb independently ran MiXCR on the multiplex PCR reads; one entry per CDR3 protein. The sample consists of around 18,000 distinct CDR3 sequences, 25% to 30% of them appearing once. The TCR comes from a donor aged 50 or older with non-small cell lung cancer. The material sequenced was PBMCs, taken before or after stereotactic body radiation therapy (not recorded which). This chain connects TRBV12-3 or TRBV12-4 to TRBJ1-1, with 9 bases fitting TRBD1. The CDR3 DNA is TGTGCCAGGAGTTTGACAGGGGGGACTGAAGCTTTCTTT. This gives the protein CARSLTGGTEAFF.